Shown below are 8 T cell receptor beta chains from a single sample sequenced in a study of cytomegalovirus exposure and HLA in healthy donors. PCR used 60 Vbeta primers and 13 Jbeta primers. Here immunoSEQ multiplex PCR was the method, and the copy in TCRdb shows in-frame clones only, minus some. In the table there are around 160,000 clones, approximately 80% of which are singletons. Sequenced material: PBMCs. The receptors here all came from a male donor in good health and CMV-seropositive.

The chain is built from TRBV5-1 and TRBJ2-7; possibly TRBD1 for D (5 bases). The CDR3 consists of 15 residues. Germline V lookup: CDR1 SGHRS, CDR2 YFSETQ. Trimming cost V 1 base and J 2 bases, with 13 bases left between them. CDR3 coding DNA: TGCGCCAGCAGCTTGCAGGGAAGGTTAGCCTACGAGCAGTACTTC. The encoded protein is CASSLQGRLAYEQYF.

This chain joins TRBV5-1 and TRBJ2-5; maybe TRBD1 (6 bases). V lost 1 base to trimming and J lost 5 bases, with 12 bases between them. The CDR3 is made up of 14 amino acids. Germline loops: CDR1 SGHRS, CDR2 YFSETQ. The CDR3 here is CASSLSAGDETQYF. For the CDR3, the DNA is TGCGCCAGCAGCTTGTCGGCAGGGGATGAGACCCAGTACTTC.

In DNA, the CDR3 is TGTGCCAGCAGCTTGCTCGGGACTCAAGAGACCCAGTACTTC. Its protein product is CASSLLGTQETQYF. The J gene is TRBJ2-5, the V gene TRBV5-8; maybe TRBD2 (6 bases). V was clipped by 1 base and J by 2 bases, with 9 bases between them. The CDR3 is 14 amino acids. Germline CDR1 reads SGHTS; CDR2 reads YDEGEE.

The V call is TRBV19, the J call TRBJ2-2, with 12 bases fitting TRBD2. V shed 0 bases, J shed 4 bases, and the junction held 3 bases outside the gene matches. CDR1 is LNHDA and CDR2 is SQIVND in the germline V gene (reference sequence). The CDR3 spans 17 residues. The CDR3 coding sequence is TGTGCCAGTAGTATAGAGGCTAGCGGGGGGGTCACCGGGGAGCTGTTTTTT. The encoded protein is CASSIEASGGVTGELFF.

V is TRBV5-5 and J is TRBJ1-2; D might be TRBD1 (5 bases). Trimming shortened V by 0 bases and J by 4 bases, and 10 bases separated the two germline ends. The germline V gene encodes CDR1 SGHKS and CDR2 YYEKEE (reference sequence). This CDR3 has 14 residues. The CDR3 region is CASSLEGQGYGYTF. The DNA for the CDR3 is TGTGCCAGCAGCTTGGAGGGGCAGGGCTATGGCTACACCTTC.

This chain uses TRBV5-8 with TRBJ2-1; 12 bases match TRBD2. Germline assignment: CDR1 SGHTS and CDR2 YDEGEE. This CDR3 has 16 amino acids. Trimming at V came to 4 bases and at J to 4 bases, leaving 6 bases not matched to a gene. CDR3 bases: TGTGCCAGCAGCCCGGGGACTAGCGGGTCATACAATGAGCAGTTCTTC. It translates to CASSPGTSGSYNEQFF.

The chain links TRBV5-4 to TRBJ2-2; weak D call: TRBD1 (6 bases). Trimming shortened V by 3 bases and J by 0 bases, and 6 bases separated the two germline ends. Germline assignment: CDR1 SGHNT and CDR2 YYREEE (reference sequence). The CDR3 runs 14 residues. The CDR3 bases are TGTGCCAGCAGCTCAGGGGCGAACACCGGGGAGCTGTTTTTT. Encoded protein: CASSSGANTGELFF.

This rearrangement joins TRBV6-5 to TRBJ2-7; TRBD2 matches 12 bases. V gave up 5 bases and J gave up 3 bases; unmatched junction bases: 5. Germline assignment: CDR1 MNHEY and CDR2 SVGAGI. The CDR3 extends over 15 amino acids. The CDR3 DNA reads TGTGCCAGCAGTGCCGGACTAGCGGGAAACTACGAGCAGTACTTC. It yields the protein CASSAGLAGNYEQYF.